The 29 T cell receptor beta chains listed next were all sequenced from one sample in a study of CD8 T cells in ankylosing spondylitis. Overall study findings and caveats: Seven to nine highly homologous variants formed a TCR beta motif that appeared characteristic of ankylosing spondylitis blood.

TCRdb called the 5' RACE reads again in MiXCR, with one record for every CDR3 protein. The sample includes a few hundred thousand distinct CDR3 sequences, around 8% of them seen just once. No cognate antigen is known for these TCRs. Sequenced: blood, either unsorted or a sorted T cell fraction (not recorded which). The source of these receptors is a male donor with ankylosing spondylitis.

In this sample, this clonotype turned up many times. CDR3 sequence reads: CASSPGLAGPNTGELFF. The CDR3 DNA follows: TGTGCCAGCAGTCCGGGACTAGCGGGACCCAACACCGGGGAGCTGTTTTTT. The chain recombines TRBV28 with TRBJ2-2; 13 nucleotides line up with TRBD2. V was clipped by 5 bases and J by 2 bases; unmatched bases: 5. Germline CDR1 is MDHEN and CDR2 is SYDVKM. The CDR3 is made up of 17 amino acids.

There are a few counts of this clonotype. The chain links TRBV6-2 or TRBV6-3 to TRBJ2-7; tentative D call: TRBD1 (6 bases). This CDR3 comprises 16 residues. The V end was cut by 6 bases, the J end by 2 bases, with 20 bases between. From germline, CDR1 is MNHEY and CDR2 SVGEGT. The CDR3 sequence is CASRNTDKAGAYEQYF. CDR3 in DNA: TGTGCCAGCAGAAACACTGATAAGGCAGGGGCCTACGAGCAGTACTTC.

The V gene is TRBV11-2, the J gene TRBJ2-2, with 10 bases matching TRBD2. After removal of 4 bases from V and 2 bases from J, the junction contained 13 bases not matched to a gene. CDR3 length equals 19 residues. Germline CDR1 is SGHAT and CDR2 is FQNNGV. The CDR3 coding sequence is TGTGCCAGCAGCTACTTCACGGGGACTAGCGCGATTAACACCGGGGAGCTGTTTTTT. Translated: CASSYFTGTSAINTGELFF.

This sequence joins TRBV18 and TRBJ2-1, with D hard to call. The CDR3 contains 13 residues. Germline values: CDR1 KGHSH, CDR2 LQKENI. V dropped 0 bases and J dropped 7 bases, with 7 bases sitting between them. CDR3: CASSPPAGNEQFF. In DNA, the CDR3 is TGTGCCAGCTCACCACCGGCCGGGAATGAGCAGTTCTTC. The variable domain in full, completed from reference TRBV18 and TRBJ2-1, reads NAGVMQNPRHLVRRRGQEARLRCSPMKGHSHVYWYRQLPEEGLKFMVYLQKENIIDESGMPKERFSAEFPKEGPSILRIQQVVRGDSAAYFCASSPPAGNEQFFGPGTRLTVL.

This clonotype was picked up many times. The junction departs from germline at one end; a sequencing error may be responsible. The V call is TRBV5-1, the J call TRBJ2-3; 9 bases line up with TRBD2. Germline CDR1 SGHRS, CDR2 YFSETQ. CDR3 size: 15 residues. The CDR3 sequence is CASSLVAGVTDTQYF. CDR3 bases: TGTGCCAGCAGCTTAGTAGCGGGAGTCACAGATACGCAGTATTTT.

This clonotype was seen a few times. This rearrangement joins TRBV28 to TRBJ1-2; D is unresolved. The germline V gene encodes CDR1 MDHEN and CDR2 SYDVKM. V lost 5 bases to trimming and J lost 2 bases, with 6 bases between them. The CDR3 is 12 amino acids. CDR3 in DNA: TGTGCCAGCAGTGGACGGAACTATGGCTACACCTTC. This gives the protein CASSGRNYGYTF.

The CDR3 protein is CASSLLRASNEQFF. CDR3 sequence (DNA): TGTGCCAGCAGTTTATTAAGGGCCAGCAATGAGCAGTTCTTC. The J gene is TRBJ2-1, the V gene TRBV28; the D is unclear. V gave up 1 base and J gave up 6 bases, with 10 bases separating them. The CDR3 loop spans 14 amino acids. CDR1 is MDHEN, CDR2 SYDVKM, per germline.

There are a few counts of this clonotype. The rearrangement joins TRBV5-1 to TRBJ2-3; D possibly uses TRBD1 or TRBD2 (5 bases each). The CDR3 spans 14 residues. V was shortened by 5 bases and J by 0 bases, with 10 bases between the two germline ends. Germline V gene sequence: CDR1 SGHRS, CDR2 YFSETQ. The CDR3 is CASRSGPSTDTQYF. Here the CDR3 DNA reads TGCGCCAGCAGGTCGGGACCTAGCACAGATACGCAGTATTTT.

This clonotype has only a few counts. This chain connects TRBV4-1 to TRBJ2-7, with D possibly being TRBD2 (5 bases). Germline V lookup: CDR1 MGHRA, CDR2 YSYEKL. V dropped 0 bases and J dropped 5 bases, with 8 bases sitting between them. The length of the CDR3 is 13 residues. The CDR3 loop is CASSQDRRDEQYF. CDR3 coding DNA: TGCGCCAGCAGCCAAGATAGGCGGGACGAGCAGTACTTC.

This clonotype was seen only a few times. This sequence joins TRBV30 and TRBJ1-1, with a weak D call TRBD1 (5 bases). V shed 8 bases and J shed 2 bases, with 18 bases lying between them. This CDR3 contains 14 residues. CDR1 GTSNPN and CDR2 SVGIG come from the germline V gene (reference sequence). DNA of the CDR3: TGTGCCGGGACCGAGTGGGACCTTAACACTGAAGCTTTCTTT. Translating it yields CAGTEWDLNTEAFF.

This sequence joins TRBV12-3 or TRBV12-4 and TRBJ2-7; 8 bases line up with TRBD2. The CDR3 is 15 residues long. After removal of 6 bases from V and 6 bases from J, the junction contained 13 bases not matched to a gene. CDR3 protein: CASSLIASGSFEQYF. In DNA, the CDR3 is TGTGCCAGCAGCCTGATTGCGAGCGGGAGTTTCGAGCAGTACTTC.

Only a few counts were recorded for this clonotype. The CDR3 DNA reads as TGCGCCAGCAGCCAAGATTCTTTGTTTTATCAGCCCCAGCATTTT. Protein: CASSQDSLFYQPQHF. V usage is TRBV4-1 and J usage is TRBJ1-5; no clear D gene. V lost 0 bases, J lost 5 bases, and 11 bases lay in between. CDR3 length equals 15 residues. The germline V gene has CDR1 MGHRA and CDR2 YSYEKL.

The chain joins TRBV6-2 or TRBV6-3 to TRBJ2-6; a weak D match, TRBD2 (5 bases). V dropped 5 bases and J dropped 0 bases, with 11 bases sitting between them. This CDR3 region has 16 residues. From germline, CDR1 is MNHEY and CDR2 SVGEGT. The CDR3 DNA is TGTGCCAGCAGTCGCGGGTCTAACTCTGGGGCCAACGTCCTGACTTTC. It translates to CASSRGSNSGANVLTF.

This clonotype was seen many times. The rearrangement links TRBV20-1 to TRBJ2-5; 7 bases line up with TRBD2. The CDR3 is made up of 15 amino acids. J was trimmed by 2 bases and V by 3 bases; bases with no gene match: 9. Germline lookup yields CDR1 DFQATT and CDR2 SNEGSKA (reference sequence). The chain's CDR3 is CSARSRDYVQETQYF. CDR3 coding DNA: TGCAGTGCTAGGAGTCGGGACTACGTACAAGAGACCCAGTACTTC.

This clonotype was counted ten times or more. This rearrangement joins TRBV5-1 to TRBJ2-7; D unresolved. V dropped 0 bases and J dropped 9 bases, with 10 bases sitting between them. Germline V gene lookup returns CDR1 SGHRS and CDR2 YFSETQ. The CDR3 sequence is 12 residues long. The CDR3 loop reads CASSLADDGQYF. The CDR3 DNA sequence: TGCGCCAGCAGCTTGGCTGATGACGGGCAGTACTTC.

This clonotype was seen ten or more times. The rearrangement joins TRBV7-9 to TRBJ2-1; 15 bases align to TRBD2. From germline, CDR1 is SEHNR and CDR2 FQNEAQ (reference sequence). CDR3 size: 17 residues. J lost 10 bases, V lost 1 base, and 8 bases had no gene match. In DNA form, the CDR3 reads TGTGCCAGCAGCTTAGAGAGGGGGACTAGCGGGAGGAGCGAGCAGTTCTTC. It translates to CASSLERGTSGRSEQFF.

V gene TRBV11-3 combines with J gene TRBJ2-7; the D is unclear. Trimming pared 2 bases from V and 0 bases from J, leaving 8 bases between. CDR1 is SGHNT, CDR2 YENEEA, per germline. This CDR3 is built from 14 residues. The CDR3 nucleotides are TGTGCCAGCAGCTTAATCGGGCTCTCCTACGAGCAGTACTTC. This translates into CASSLIGLSYEQYF.

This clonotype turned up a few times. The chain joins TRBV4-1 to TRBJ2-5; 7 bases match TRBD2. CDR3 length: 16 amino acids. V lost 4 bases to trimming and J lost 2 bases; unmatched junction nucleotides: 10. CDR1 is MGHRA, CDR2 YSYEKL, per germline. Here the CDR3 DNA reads TGCGCCAGCAGCCTTCGGCGAACTAGCGCACAAGAGACCCAGTACTTC. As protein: CASSLRRTSAQETQYF.

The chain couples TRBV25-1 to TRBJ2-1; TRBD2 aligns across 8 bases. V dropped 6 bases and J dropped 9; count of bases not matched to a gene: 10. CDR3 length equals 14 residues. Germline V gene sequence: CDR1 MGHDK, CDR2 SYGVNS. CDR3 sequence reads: CASSGLASRGEQFF. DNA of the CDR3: TGTGCCAGCAGCGGACTAGCCAGTCGCGGTGAGCAGTTCTTC.

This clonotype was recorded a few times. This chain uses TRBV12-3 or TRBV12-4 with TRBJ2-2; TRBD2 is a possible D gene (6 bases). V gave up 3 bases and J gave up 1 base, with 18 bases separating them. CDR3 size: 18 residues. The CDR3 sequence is CASSFLPPGTGNTGELFF. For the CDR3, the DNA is TGTGCCAGCAGTTTTCTTCCGCCCGGGACTGGGAACACCGGGGAGCTGTTTTTT.

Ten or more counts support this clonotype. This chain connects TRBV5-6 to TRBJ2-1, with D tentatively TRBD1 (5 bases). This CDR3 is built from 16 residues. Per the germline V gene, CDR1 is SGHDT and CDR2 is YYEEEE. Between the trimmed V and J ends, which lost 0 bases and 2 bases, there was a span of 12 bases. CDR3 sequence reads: CASSLVGQGPYNEQFF. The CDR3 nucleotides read TGTGCCAGCAGCTTGGTGGGGCAGGGCCCCTACAATGAGCAGTTCTTC.

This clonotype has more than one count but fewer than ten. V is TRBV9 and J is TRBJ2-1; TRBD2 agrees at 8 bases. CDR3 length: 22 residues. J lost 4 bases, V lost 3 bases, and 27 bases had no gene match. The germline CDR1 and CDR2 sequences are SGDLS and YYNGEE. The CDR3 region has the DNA TGTGCCAGCAGCGCCGGGCCCTGGCGAGCTGGAATAGCGGGATCGTCTTACAATGAGCAGTTCTTC. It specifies CASSAGPWRAGIAGSSYNEQFF.

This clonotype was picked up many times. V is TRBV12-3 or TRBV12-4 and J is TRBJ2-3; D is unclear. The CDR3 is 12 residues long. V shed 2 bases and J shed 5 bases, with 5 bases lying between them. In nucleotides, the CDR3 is TGTGCCAGCAGTTTATTTGGAGATACGCAGTATTTT. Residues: CASSLFGDTQYF.

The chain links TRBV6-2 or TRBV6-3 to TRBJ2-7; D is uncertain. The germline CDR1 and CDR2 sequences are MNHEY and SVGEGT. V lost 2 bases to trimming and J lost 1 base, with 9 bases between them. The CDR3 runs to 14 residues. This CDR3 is CASSYKQLSYEQYF. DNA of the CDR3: TGTGCCAGCAGTTACAAACAGCTGTCCTACGAGCAGTACTTC.

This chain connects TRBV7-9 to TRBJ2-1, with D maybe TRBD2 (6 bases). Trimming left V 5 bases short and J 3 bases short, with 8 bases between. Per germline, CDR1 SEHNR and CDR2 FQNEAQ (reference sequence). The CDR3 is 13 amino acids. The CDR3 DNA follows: TGTGCCAGCAGCGCCGGGAGCTACAATGAGCAGTTCTTC. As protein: CASSAGSYNEQFF.

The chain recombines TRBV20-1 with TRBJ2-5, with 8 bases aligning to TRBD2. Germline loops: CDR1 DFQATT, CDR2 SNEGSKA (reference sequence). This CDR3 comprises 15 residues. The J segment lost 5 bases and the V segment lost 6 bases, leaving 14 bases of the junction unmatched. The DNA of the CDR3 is TGCAGTGCCCCTATGGCGGGGGGCTCCGGGGAGACCCAGTACTTC. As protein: CSAPMAGGSGETQYF.

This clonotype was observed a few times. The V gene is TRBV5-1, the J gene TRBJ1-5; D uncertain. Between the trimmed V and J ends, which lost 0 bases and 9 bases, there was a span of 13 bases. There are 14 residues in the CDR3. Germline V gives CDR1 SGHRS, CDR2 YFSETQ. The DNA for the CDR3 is TGCGCCAGCAGCTTGGACCCGGGCCCGGCGCCCCAGCATTTT. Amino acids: CASSLDPGPAPQHF.

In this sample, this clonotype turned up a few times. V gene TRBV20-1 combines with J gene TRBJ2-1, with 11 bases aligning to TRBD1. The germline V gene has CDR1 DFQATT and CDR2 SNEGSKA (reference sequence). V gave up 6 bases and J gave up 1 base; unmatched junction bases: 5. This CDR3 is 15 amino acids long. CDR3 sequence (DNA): TGCAGTGCCCCACGGGACAGGGGGTCCTACAATGAGCAGTTCTTC. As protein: CSAPRDRGSYNEQFF.

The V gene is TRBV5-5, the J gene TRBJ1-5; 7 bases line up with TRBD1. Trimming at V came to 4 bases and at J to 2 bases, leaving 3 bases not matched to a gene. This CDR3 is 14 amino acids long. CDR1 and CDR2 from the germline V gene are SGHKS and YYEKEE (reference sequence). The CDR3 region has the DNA TGTGCCAGCAGCGACGGGACAGGCAATCAGCCCCAGCATTTT. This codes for CASSDGTGNQPQHF.